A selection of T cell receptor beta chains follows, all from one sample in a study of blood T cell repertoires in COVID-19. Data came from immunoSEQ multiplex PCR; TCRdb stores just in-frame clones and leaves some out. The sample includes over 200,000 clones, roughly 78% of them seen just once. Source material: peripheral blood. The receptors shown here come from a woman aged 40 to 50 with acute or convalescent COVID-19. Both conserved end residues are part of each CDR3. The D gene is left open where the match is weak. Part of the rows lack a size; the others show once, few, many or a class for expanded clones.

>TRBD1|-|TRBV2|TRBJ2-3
CASSGGQGTGTDTQYF
TGTGCCAGCAGTGGGGGACAGGGGACTGGGACAGATACGCAGTATTTT
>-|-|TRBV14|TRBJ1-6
CASSQDRTGAYNSPLHF
TGTGCCAGCAGCCAAGATAGAACGGGAGCATATAATTCACCCCTCCACTTT
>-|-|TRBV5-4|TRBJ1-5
CASSFGASSNQPQHF
TGTGCCAGCAGCTTTGGGGCATCTAGCAATCAGCCCCAGCATTTT
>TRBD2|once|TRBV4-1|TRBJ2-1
CASSQDIAGGPEQFF
TGCGCCAGCAGCCAAGATATAGCGGGGGGGCCTGAGCAGTTCTTC
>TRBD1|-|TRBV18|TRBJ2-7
CASSRPGQGAYEQYF
TGTGCCAGCTCACGTCCGGGACAGGGGGCCTACGAGCAGTACTTC
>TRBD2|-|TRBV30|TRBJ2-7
CAWSVEVAGHYEQYF
TGTGCCTGGAGTGTAGAGGTAGCGGGACACTACGAGCAGTACTTC
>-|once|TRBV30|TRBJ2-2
CAGDTRGTGELFF
TGTGCCGGAGACACCCGAGGGACCGGGGAGCTGTTTTTT
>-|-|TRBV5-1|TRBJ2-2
CASSRELGTGELFF
TGCGCCAGCAGCCGGGAGCTGGGAACCGGGGAGCTGTTTTTT
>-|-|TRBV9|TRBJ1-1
CASSVDKNTEAFF
TGTGCCAGCAGCGTAGATAAAAACACTGAAGCTTTCTTT
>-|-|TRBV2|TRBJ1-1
CASRGHSGNTEAFF
TGTGCCAGCAGGGGCCATTCAGGGAACACTGAAGCTTTCTTT
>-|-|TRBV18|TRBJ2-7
CASSHPGRDYEQYF
TGTGCCAGCTCACACCCAGGTCGGGACTACGAGCAGTACTTC
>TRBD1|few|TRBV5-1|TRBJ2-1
CASSSLQGDTYNEQFF
TGCGCCAGCAGTTCATTACAGGGGGACACCTACAATGAGCAGTTCTTC
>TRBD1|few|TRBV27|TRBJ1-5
CASSSFGQGVNQPQHF
TGTGCCAGCAGTTCCTTCGGACAGGGCGTTAATCAGCCCCAGCATTTT
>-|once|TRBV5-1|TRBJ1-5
CASSLGENQPQHF
TGCGCCAGCAGCTTGGGAGAAAATCAGCCCCAGCATTTT
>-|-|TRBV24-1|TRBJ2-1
CATSDLEQGNEQFF
TGTGCCACCAGTGACTTAGAACAGGGTAATGAGCAGTTCTTC
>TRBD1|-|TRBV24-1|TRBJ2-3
CATSDADRGRPDTQYF
TGTGCCACCAGTGACGCGGACAGGGGGCGCCCAGATACGCAGTATTTT
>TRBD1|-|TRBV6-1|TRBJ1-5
CASSDTGGLGQPQHF
TGTGCCAGCAGTGATACAGGGGGCTTGGGACAGCCCCAGCATTTT
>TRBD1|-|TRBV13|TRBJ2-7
CASSPGEGTGIYEQYF
TGTGCCAGCAGCCCTGGGGAGGGGACAGGGATATACGAGCAGTACTTC
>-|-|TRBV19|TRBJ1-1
CASCPGSGTEAFF
TGTGCCAGTTGTCCAGGGTCGGGCACTGAAGCTTTCTTT
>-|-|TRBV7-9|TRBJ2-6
CASGQGLANVLTF
TGTGCCAGCGGCCAGGGGCTGGCCAACGTCCTGACTTTC
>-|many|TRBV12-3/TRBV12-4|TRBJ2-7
CASSFNYEQYF
TGTGCCAGCAGTTTCAACTACGAGCAGTACTTC
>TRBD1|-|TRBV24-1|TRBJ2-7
CATSDFQGDMGKQYF
TGTGCCACCAGTGATTTCCAGGGGGATATGGGCAAGCAGTACTTC
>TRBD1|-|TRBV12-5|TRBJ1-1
CASGLTWTGLTEAFF
TGTGCTAGTGGTTTGACGTGGACAGGGTTGACTGAAGCTTTCTTT
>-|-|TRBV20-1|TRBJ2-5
CSASPEGVETQYF
TGCAGTGCTAGTCCGGAGGGTGTAGAGACCCAGTACTTC
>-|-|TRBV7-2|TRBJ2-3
CASSLSVYTDTQYF
TGTGCCAGCAGCCTTAGCGTGTACACAGATACGCAGTATTTT
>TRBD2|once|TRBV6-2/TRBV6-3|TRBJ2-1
CASSPLIGGSGGNEQFF
TGTGCCAGCAGCCCTTTAATTGGTGGTAGCGGGGGGAATGAGCAGTTCTTC
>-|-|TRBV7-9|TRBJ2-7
CASLDPYEQYF
TGTGCCAGCCTAGATCCCTACGAGCAGTACTTC
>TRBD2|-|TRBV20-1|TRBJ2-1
CSASGSLAGTYEQFF
TGCAGTGCTAGTGGTAGCCTAGCGGGAACCTATGAGCAGTTCTTC
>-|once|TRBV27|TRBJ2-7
CASSSTARGSPYEQYF
TGTGCCAGCAGTTCGACCGCTCGGGGGTCCCCCTACGAGCAGTACTTC
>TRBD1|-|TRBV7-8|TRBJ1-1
CASSLTGQGGATEAFF
TGTGCCAGCAGCTTAACCGGACAGGGGGGTGCGACTGAAGCTTTCTTT
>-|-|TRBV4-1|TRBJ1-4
CASSQERAVANEKLFF
TGCGCCAGCAGCCAAGAACGAGCGGTGGCTAATGAAAAACTGTTTTTT
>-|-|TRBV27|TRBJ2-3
CASSFGGPSDTQYF
TGTGCCAGCAGTTTCGGAGGCCCCTCAGATACGCAGTATTTT
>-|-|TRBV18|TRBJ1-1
CASSIRTDNTEAFF
TGTGCCAGCTCAATACGGACAGATAACACTGAAGCTTTCTTT
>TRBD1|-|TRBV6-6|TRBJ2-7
CASSPDRGQEQYF
TGTGCCAGCAGCCCGGACAGGGGCCAAGAGCAGTACTTC
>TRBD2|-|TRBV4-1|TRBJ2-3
CASSPLAGTVDTQYF
TGCGCCAGCAGCCCCCTAGCGGGAACGGTAGATACGCAGTATTTT
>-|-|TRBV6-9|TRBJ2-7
CASSYWPGYSYEQYF
TGTGCCAGCAGTTATTGGCCAGGGTATTCCTACGAGCAGTACTTC
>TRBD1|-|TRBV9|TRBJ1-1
CASSGQGLNTEAFF
TGTGCCAGCAGCGGACAGGGTTTGAACACTGAAGCTTTCTTT
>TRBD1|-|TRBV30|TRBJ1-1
CAWSVRGQANTEAFF
TGTGCCTGGAGTGTAAGGGGACAGGCGAACACTGAAGCTTTCTTT
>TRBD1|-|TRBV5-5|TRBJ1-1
CASSLGQGVTEAFF
TGTGCCAGCAGCCTCGGGCAGGGGGTCACTGAAGCTTTCTTT
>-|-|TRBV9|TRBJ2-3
CASSKKLRHSRDISDTQYF
TGTGCCAGCAGCAAAAAGCTTCGACATAGCCGGGATATATCGGATACGCAGTATTTT
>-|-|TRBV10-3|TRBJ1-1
CAISRERDTEAFF
TGTGCCATCTCTAGGGAGAGGGACACTGAAGCTTTCTTT
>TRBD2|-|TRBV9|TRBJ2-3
CASSVGISGLAGETDTQYF
TGTGCCAGCAGCGTAGGAATTTCAGGACTAGCGGGAGAGACAGATACGCAGTATTTT
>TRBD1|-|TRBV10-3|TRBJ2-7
CAISEWTGGREQYF
TGTGCCATCAGTGAGTGGACAGGGGGCCGCGAGCAGTACTTC
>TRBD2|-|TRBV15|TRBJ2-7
CATSREIGGTSGYEQYF
TGTGCCACCAGCAGGGAAATAGGGGGGACTAGCGGCTACGAGCAGTACTTC